The entry below describes one TCR beta chain. Its antigen is currently unknown. The CDR3 is 15 amino acids. Trimming removed 4 bases from V and 3 bases from J; junction bases left unmatched: 9. CDR1 SEHNR and CDR2 FQNEAQ come from the germline V gene (reference sequence). These data originate in a study of identifying expanded T cells in peripheral blood. The study, taken as a whole, reports: Over two and four weeks, about 16.4 and 19 clones changed, versus 1.2 between replicates. Variance in clone template counts between roughly two-week samples significantly increased with total template count across all healthy donors.

Libraries were prepared by immunoSEQ multiplex PCR; TCRdb keeps only in-frame clonotypes and omits some of them. Seen here are some 93,000 clones, approximately 91% observed once, and the top ten hold approximately 6%. During the collection period, no donor immune events like infections were recorded. The V call is TRBV7-9, the J call TRBJ2-7, with 7 nucleotides matching TRBD2. Sequencing was performed on blood. The sequence was obtained from a person aged 18 to 70 in good health. The CDR3 spells CASSSSDTGGYEQYF. The CDR3 DNA is TGTGCCAGCAGCTCATCGGACACGGGAGGCTACGAGCAGTACTTC.